This TCR beta chain is from a study of graft-versus-host responses after intestinal transplantation. The length of the CDR3 is 13 residues. V gave up 2 bases and J gave up 1 base, with 5 bases separating them. CDR1 and CDR2 from the germline V gene are MNHEY and SVGAGI. Responders labeled with CFSE (roughly 200,000) were plated with roughly 200,000 irradiated, violet-dye-labeled stimulators. Clones were sequenced by immunoSEQ multiplex PCR, and TCRdb holds only the in-frame ones, with some missing. The table shows around 14,000 clones, with around 33% occurring only once. This clone was picked up a small number of times.

The TCR sequence derives from a human patient who received an intestinal transplant. The chain links TRBV6-5 to TRBJ1-1; D possibly corresponds to TRBD1 (5 bases). Here the sequenced sample was alloreactive CD8+ T cells from a mixed lymphocyte reaction culture, taken before intestinal transplant. The subset denotes: CFSE-low proliferating T cells sorted from roughly six-day pre-transplant mixed lymphocyte reaction (GvH or HvG direction). CDR3 amino acids: CASSYTGNTEAFF. The CDR3 nucleotides read TGTGCCAGCAGTTACACAGGGAACACTGAAGCTTTCTTT.